Given below is one T cell receptor (beta chain) in context. Its antigen is unknown. This specimen comes from a study of cytomegalovirus exposure and HLA in healthy donors. Study-level findings and limits: Rare sequences made up most TCRs, while some public TCRs were found in many donors.

Trimming removed 0 bases from V and 6 bases from J, with 6 bases in between. Germline loops: CDR1 LGHNA, CDR2 YNFKEQ. This CDR3 contains 13 residues. Amplification used 60 Vbeta primers and 13 Jbeta primers. Sequencing used immunoSEQ multiplex PCR; TCRdb keeps in-frame clones, though not all of them. Here the sample spans roughly 160,000 clones, approximately 81% being singletons. The specimen was PBMCs. This TCR was recovered from a female donor in good health and CMV-seronegative. The chain joins TRBV4-2 to TRBJ1-5; no clear D gene. This CDR3 is CASSQDTGQPQHF. The CDR3 DNA reads TGTGCCAGCAGCCAAGATACCGGTCAGCCCCAGCATTTT.